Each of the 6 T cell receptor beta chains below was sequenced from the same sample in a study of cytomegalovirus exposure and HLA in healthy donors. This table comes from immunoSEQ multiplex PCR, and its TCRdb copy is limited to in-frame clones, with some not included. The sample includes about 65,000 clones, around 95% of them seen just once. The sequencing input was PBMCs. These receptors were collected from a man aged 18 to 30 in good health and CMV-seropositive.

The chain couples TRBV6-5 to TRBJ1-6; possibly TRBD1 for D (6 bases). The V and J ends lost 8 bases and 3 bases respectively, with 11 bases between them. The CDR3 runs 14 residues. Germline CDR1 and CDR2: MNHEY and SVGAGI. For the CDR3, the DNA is TGTGCCAGCGGGATGGACAGCTATAATTCACCCCTCCACTTT. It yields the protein CASGMDSYNSPLHF.

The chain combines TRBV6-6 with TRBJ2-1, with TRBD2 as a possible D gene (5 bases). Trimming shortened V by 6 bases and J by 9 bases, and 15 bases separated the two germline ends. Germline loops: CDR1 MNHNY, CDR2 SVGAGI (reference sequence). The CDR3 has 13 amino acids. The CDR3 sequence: CASSLQLELEQFF. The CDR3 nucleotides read TGTGCCAGCAGCCTCCAACTAGAACTTGAGCAGTTCTTC.

CDR3 bases: TGTGCCAGCAGTTTATCGTGGCGGCAGGGTTTCGAGCAGTACTTC. Its protein is CASSLSWRQGFEQYF. The chain uses TRBV27 and TRBJ2-7; TRBD1 might be the D (5 bases). V was cut by 0 bases and J by 6 bases, with 15 bases left in between. The CDR3 sequence is 15 residues long. CDR1 and CDR2 from the germline V gene are MNHEY and SMNVEV (reference sequence).

The CDR3 bases are TGTGCCAGCAGTGCCAGGTTCGGGCCCCAGCATTTT. It specifies CASSARFGPQHF. The V gene is TRBV25-1, the J gene TRBJ1-5; D gene ambiguous. Trimming removed 4 bases at V and 9 bases at J, with 10 bases between. This CDR3 region has 12 residues. Germline V CDR1 and CDR2: MGHDK, SYGVNS.

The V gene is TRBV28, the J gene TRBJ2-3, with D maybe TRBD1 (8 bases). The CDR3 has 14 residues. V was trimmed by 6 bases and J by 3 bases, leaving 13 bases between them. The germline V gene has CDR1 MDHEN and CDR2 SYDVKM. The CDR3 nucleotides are TGTGCCAGCAGAGGACAGGGAGGGACAGATACGCAGTATTTT. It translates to CASRGQGGTDTQYF.

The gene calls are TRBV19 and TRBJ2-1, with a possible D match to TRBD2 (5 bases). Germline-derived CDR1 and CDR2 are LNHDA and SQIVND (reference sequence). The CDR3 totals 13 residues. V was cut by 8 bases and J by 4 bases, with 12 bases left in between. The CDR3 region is CASGSWAYNEQFF. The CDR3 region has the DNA TGTGCCAGTGGGAGTTGGGCATACAATGAGCAGTTCTTC. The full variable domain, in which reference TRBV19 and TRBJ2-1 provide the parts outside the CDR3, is DGGITQSPKYLFRKEGQNVTLSCEQNLNHDAMYWYRQDPGQGLRLIYYSQIVNDFQKGDIAEGYSVSREKKESFPLTVTSAQKNPTAFYLCASGSWAYNEQFFGPGTRLTVL.